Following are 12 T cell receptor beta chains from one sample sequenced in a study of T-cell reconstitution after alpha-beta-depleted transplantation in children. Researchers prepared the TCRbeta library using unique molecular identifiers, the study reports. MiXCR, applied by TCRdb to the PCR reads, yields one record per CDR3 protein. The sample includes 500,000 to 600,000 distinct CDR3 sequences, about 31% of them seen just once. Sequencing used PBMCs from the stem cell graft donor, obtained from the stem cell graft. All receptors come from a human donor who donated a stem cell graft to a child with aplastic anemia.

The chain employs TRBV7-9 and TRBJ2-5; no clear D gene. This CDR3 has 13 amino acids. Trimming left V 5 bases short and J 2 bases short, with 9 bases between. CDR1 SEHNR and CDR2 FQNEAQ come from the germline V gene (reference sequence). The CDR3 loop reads CASSAVSQETQYF. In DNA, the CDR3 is TGTGCCAGCAGCGCAGTATCTCAAGAGACCCAGTACTTC.

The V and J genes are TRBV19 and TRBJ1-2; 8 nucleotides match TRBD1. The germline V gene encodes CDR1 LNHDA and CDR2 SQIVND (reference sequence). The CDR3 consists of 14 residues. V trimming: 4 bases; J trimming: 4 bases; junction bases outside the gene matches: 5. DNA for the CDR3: TGTGCCAGTAGTACAGGGGGCGCGAGCTATGGCTACACCTTC. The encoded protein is CASSTGGASYGYTF.

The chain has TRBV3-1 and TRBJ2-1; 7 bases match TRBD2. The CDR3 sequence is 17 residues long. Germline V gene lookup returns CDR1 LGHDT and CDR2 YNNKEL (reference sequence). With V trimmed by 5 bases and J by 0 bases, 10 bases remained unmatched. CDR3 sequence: CASSLALAESSYNEQFF. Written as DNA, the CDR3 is TGTGCCAGCAGCTTGGCTCTAGCGGAGAGCTCCTACAATGAGCAGTTCTTC.

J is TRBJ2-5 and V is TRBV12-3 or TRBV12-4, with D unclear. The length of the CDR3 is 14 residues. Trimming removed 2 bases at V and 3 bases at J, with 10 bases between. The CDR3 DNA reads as TGTGCCAGCAGTTTAAGGCAGCCTAAAGAGACCCAGTACTTC. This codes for CASSLRQPKETQYF.

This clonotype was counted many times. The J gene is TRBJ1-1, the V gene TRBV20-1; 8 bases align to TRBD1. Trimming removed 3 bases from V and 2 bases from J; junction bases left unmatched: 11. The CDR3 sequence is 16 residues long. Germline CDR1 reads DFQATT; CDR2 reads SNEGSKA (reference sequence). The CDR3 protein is CSASEGQGRYNTEAFF. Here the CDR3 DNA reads TGCAGTGCTAGCGAAGGACAGGGAAGGTATAACACTGAAGCTTTCTTT.

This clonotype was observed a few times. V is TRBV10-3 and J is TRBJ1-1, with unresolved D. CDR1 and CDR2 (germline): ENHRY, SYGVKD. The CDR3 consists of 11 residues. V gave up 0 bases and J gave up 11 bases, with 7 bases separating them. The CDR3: CAISESSLAFF. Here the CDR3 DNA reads TGTGCCATCAGTGAGTCGTCGCTGGCTTTCTTT.

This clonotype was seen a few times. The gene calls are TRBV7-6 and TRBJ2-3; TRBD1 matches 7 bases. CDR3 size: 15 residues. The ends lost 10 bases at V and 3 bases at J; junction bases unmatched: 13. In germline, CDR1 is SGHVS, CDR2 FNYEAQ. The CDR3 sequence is CATATGDTGTDTQYF. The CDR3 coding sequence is TGTGCCACCGCAACAGGGGATACTGGGACAGATACGCAGTATTTT. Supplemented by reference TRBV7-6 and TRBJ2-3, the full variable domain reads GAGVSQSPRYKVTKRGQDVALRCDPISGHVSLYWYRQALGQGPEFLTYFNYEAQQDKSGLPNDRFSAERPEGSISTLTIQRTEQRDSAMYRCATATGDTGTDTQYFGPGTRLTVL.

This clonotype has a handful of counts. This CDR3 is CSAATQNTEAFF. The CDR3 bases are TGCAGCGCCGCGACGCAGAACACTGAAGCTTTCTTT. V usage is TRBV29-1 and J usage is TRBJ1-1; D gene uncertain. V shed 7 bases and J shed 1 base, with 10 bases lying between them. CDR1 and CDR2 from the germline V gene are SQVTM and ANQGSEA. The CDR3 consists of 12 residues.

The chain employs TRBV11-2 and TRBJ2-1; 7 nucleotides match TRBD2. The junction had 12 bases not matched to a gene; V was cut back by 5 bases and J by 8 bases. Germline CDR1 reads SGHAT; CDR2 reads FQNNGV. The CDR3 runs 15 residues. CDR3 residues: CASSPGGGRLHEQFF. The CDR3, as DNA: TGTGCCAGCAGCCCTGGGGGAGGGAGGCTACATGAGCAGTTCTTC. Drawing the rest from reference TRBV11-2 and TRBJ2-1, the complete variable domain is EAGVAQSPRYKIIEKRQSVAFWCNPISGHATLYWYQQILGQGPKLLIQFQNNGVVDDSQLPKDRFSAERLKGVDSTLKIQPAKLEDSAVYLCASSPGGGRLHEQFFGPGTRLTVL.

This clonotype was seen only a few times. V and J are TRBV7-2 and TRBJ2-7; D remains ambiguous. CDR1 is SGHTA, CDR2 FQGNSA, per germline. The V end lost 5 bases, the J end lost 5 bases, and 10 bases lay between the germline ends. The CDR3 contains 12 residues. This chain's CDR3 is CASSPRVDEQYF. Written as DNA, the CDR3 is TGTGCCAGCAGCCCCCGGGTGGACGAGCAGTACTTC. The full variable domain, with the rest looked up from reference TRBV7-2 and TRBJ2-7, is GAGVSQSPSNKVTEKGKDVELRCDPISGHTALYWYRQSLGQGLEFLIYFQGNSAPDKSGLPSDRFSAERTGGSVSTLTIQRTQQEDSAVYLCASSPRVDEQYFGPGTRLTVT.

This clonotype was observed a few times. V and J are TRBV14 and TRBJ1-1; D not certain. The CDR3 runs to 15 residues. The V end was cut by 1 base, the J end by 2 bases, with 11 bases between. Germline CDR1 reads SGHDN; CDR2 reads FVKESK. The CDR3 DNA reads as TGTGCCAGCAGCCAAGCCGGCAGTTTAAACACTGAAGCTTTCTTT. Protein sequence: CASSQAGSLNTEAFF.

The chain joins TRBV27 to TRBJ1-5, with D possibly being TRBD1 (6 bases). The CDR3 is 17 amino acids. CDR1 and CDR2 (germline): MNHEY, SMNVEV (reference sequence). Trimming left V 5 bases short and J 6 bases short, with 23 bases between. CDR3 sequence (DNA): TGTGCCAGCAGTCTCCTGGGGGGGGGACATGGTGTTCAGCCCCAGCATTTT. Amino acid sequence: CASSLLGGGHGVQPQHF.